These 18 T cell receptor beta chains were sequenced from one sample in a study of post-analysis software for immune sequencing data. Study results and caveats: Relative to controls, patients had five TRBV segments at higher frequency, with TRBV5-6, TRBV5-1 and TRBV20-1 among these.

For these TCRs, the target antigens are not known. Unique molecular identifiers tagged the TCR beta cDNA libraries. MiXCR, applied by TCRdb to the PCR reads, yields one record per CDR3 protein. The sample shows almost 700,000 distinct CDR3 sequences, about 60% of them seen only once. The sample comprised blood. These TCRs come from a girl aged 2-10 years with multiple sclerosis.

V usage is TRBV10-3 and J usage is TRBJ1-6; D gene uncertain. Germline-derived CDR1 and CDR2 are ENHRY and SYGVKD. Trimming pared 0 bases from V and 14 bases from J, leaving 17 bases between. CDR3 length: 15 residues. The CDR3 nucleotides read TGTGCCATCAGTGAGTCAAGGAGAACCGAGGTGGCCCTCCACTTT. Its protein product is CAISESRRTEVALHF.

The rearrangement links TRBV4-2 to TRBJ1-2, with 10 nucleotides matching TRBD1. Germline CDR1 and CDR2: LGHNA and YNFKEQ. J gave up 0 bases and V 3 bases, and 22 bases lay outside the gene matches. This CDR3 is built from 22 residues. The CDR3 bases are TGTGCCAGCAGCCAGTACTCAATACCGGGACAGGGGAATATTAAGGCTAACTATGGCTACACCTTC. Its translation: CASSQYSIPGQGNIKANYGYTF.

This sequence joins TRBV24-1 and TRBJ2-7, with 7 bases that match TRBD1. The J call is in doubt because the DNA end fits TRBJ2-5 better. The CDR3 is 16 residues long. Germline V lookup: CDR1 KGHDR, CDR2 SFDVKD. CDR3 in amino acids: CATSVWGRTGEETQYF. CDR3 bases: TGTGCCACCAGTGTTTGGGGGCGGACAGGCGAAGAGACCCAGTACTTC.

J is TRBJ2-7 and V is TRBV4-2, with D possibly TRBD1 on 6 matching bases. The CDR3 sequence is 14 residues long. With 0 bases removed from V and 5 bases from J, the gap between germline ends came to 11 bases. Germline assignment: CDR1 LGHNA and CDR2 YNFKEQ. The CDR3 region is CASSQDTGFDEQYF. The CDR3 DNA follows: TGTGCCAGCAGCCAAGATACAGGGTTCGACGAGCAGTACTTC.

This chain uses TRBV10-3 with TRBJ2-1; D is perhaps TRBD2 (7 bases). This CDR3 comprises 12 residues. V was clipped by 11 bases and J by 6 bases, with 14 bases between them. CDR1 is ENHRY, CDR2 SYGVKD, per germline. The CDR3 DNA reads TGTGCCGGGGGCCTAGCGGCCAATGAGCAGTTCTTC. Translated, it gives CAGGLAANEQFF.

This clonotype came up once. The rearrangement joins TRBV12-3 or TRBV12-4 to TRBJ1-5; 10 bases fit TRBD1. V lost 8 bases to trimming and J lost 3 bases; unmatched junction nucleotides: 7. The CDR3 spans 15 residues. In nucleotides, the CDR3 is TGTGCCAGCGGACCCGGGACAGGGGACAATCAGCCCCAGCATTTT. Translating it yields CASGPGTGDNQPQHF.

The DNA for the CDR3 is TGTGCCAGCAGCTTAGTTGGTAGCGGCGCCTACAATGAGCAGTTCTTC. Its protein product is CASSLVGSGAYNEQFF. The V and J genes are TRBV7-2 and TRBJ2-1; D possibly corresponds to TRBD2 (6 bases). V gave up 1 base and J gave up 2 bases, with 12 bases separating them. Germline V gene lookup returns CDR1 SGHTA and CDR2 FQGNSA. The CDR3 contains 16 residues. The complete variable domain, with remaining parts taken from reference TRBV7-2 and TRBJ2-1, reads GAGVSQSPSNKVTEKGKDVELRCDPISGHTALYWYRQSLGQGLEFLIYFQGNSAPDKSGLPSDRFSAERTGGSVSTLTIQRTQQEDSAVYLCASSLVGSGAYNEQFFGPGTRLTVL.

The V call is TRBV2, the J call TRBJ2-1; 10 bases match TRBD2. V lost 3 bases to trimming and J lost 0 bases; unmatched junction nucleotides: 11. The CDR3 has 19 amino acids. Per germline, CDR1 SNHLY and CDR2 FYNNEI. Here the CDR3 reads CASSDASSGGLSSYNEQFF. The CDR3 coding sequence is TGTGCCAGCAGTGACGCGAGTAGCGGGGGGCTCTCCTCCTACAATGAGCAGTTCTTC.

This clonotype has a single count. J is TRBJ2-7 and V is TRBV6-2 or TRBV6-3; either TRBD1 or TRBD2 may fit D (5 bases each). V lost 6 bases and J 0 bases, leaving 12 bases between the germline ends. Germline loops: CDR1 MNHEY, CDR2 SVGEGT. The CDR3 spans 14 residues. Written as DNA, the CDR3 is TGTGCCAGCAGAGCGGAGAGGGGCTCCTACGAGCAGTACTTC. Translation: CASRAERGSYEQYF.

This chain uses TRBV20-1 with TRBJ1-1; 11 nucleotides line up with TRBD1. CDR1 and CDR2 from the germline V gene are DFQATT and SNEGSKA (reference sequence). The V segment lost 0 bases and the J segment 6 bases; nucleotides outside the gene matches: 6. The CDR3 spans 15 residues. CDR3 sequence (DNA): TGCAGTGCTAGAGATCGGGACAGGGGGAGACCTGAAGCTTTCTTT. Translation: CSARDRDRGRPEAFF.

The chain carries TRBV10-3 and TRBJ2-4, with 9 bases lining up with TRBD2. Near its end, the DNA agrees better with TRBJ2-7, so the J call may be wrong. The CDR3 has 16 residues. The germline V gene encodes CDR1 ENHRY and CDR2 SYGVKD. The CDR3 bases are TGTGCCATCAGACGGCCCCTCCTAGCGGGACGCTACGAGCAGTACTTC. Translated, it gives CAIRRPLLAGRYEQYF.

This clonotype was seen a single time. The chain uses TRBV5-1 and TRBJ1-1, with a tentative D call TRBD1 (5 bases). The length of the CDR3 is 16 residues. Trimming removed 0 bases from V and 3 bases from J, with 15 bases in between. Germline V lookup: CDR1 SGHRS, CDR2 YFSETQ. As DNA, the CDR3 is TGCGCCAGCAGCTTGGGAGTTTCTGGGGGGGACACTGAAGCTTTCTTT. Residues: CASSLGVSGGDTEAFF.

The chain carries TRBV29-1 and TRBJ2-1; 16 bases fit TRBD2. The J segment lost 7 bases and the V segment lost 7 bases, leaving 4 bases of the junction unmatched. The CDR3 sequence is 14 residues long. CDR1 and CDR2 (germline): SQVTM, ANQGSEA. DNA for the CDR3: TGCAGCGCCGGGACTAGCGGGAGGGGAAATGAGCAGTTCTTC. Encoded protein: CSAGTSGRGNEQFF.

In this sample, this clonotype turned up a few times. The chain has TRBV7-7 and TRBJ2-1; possible D gene TRBD2, 5 bases. Germline values: CDR1 SSHAT, CDR2 FNYEAQ (reference sequence). With 1 base removed from V and 7 bases from J, the gap between germline ends came to 8 bases. The CDR3 extends over 13 amino acids. The CDR3 bases are TGTGCCAGCAGCTTAGATACGGGGAATGAGCAGTTCTTC. Amino acid sequence: CASSLDTGNEQFF. Using reference TRBV7-7 and TRBJ2-1 for the parts outside the CDR3, the full variable domain is GAGVSQSPRYKVTKRGQDVTLRCDPISSHATLYWYQQALGQGPEFLTYFNYEAQPDKSGLPSDRFSAERPEGSISTLTIQRTEQRDSAMYRCASSLDTGNEQFFGPGTRLTVL.

The rearrangement uses TRBV10-3 and TRBJ2-1; D gene ambiguous. The V and J ends lost 3 bases and 9 bases respectively, with 12 bases between them. This CDR3 is 13 amino acids long. The germline CDR1 and CDR2 sequences are ENHRY and SYGVKD. The DNA of the CDR3 is TGTGCCATCAGTGAAAAGGCAGGTTTTGAGCAGTTCTTC. It yields the protein CAISEKAGFEQFF.

Only a few counts were recorded for this clonotype. V and J are TRBV7-9 and TRBJ2-4; D not certain. The CDR3 runs to 17 residues. V lost 2 bases, J lost 0 bases, and 14 bases lay in between. CDR1 and CDR2 from the germline V gene are SEHNR and FQNEAQ (reference sequence). The CDR3 protein is CASSLPLGDAAKNIQYF. In nucleotides, the CDR3 is TGTGCCAGCAGCTTACCCTTGGGCGACGCAGCCAAAAACATTCAGTACTTC.

This chain connects TRBV5-6 to TRBJ2-1; D may be TRBD1 or TRBD2 (6 bases each). The germline CDR1 and CDR2 sequences are SGHDT and YYEEEE. CDR3 size: 15 residues. The germline V and J ends were trimmed by 4 bases and 6 bases, with 17 bases remaining between them. This CDR3 reads CASSADPGASNEQFF. The CDR3 nucleotides are TGTGCCAGCAGCGCAGATCCGGGGGCCTCCAATGAGCAGTTCTTC.

The V call is TRBV7-9, the J call TRBJ2-7; D tentatively reads TRBD1 or TRBD2 (6 bases each). The J call could be wrong; TRBJ2-5 is a better fit for the DNA end. Germline CDR1 is SEHNR and CDR2 is FQNEAQ (reference sequence). The CDR3 contains 15 residues. For the CDR3, the DNA is TGTGCCAGCAGCTTAGGATCGGGGGCCTACGAGACCCAGTACTTC. It translates to CASSLGSGAYETQYF.